These 28 T cell receptor beta chains share one sample of origin, sequenced in a study of blood T cell repertoires in COVID-19. Libraries were prepared by immunoSEQ multiplex PCR; TCRdb keeps only in-frame clonotypes and omits some of them. The profile shows 200,000 to 300,000 clones, approximately 84% of them singletons. What was sequenced was peripheral blood. These receptors were taken from a man aged 50-60 years with acute or convalescent COVID-19.

The sample holds one count of this clone. This rearrangement joins TRBV28 to TRBJ2-1; no definite D call. V lost 3 bases and J 0 bases, leaving 3 bases between the germline ends. The CDR3 is 13 residues long. Germline CDR1 and CDR2: MDHEN and SYDVKM. The CDR3 region is CASSFGSYNEQFF. CDR3 in DNA: TGTGCCAGCAGTTTCGGCTCCTACAATGAGCAGTTCTTC.

The chain has TRBV3-1 (or the pseudogene TRBV3-2) and TRBJ1-1; D perhaps matches TRBD1 (5 bases). Trimming took off 0 bases at V and 5 bases at J, with 13 bases between the two ends. CDR1 is LGHDT and CDR2 is YNNKEL in the germline V gene (reference sequence). The CDR3 totals 15 residues. The CDR3 DNA sequence: TGTGCCAGCAGCCAAGACGGCGGGACCACAACTGAAGCTTTCTTT. It encodes CASSQDGGTTTEAFF.

This clone was recorded only once. This sequence joins TRBV24-1 and TRBJ1-3; possible D gene TRBD1, 5 bases. This CDR3 spans 15 amino acids. Germline CDR1 and CDR2: KGHDR and SFDVKD. Between the trimmed V and J ends, which lost 4 bases and 6 bases, there was a span of 15 bases. CDR3 DNA: TGTGCCACCAGTGACTATACCGGGGGGGTAAACACCATATATTTT. Translating gives CATSDYTGGVNTIYF.

The chain employs TRBV9 and TRBJ2-1; D is ambiguous. V lost 4 bases to trimming and J lost 6 bases, with 11 bases between them. CDR3 length: 13 residues. Germline-derived CDR1 and CDR2 are SGDLS and YYNGEE. CDR3 DNA: TGTGCCAGCAGCACTCTACTCGGCAATGAGCAGTTCTTC. Translation: CASSTLLGNEQFF. Full variable domain (outside the CDR3, taken from reference TRBV9 and TRBJ2-1): DSGVTQTPKHLITATGQRVTLRCSPRSGDLSVYWYQQSLDQGLQFLIQYYNGEERAKGNILERFSAQQFPDLHSELNLSSLELGDSALYFCASSTLLGNEQFFGPGTRLTVL.

The chain joins TRBV6-5 to TRBJ1-5; tentatively, D is TRBD1 (6 bases). The V gene lost 3 bases and the J gene lost 5 bases, with 17 bases spanning the gap. From germline, CDR1 is MNHEY and CDR2 SVGAGI. The CDR3 is made up of 16 amino acids. CDR3 in amino acids: CASSYGQNRVDQPQHF. The CDR3 DNA is TGTGCCAGCAGTTATGGGCAAAACAGGGTTGATCAGCCCCAGCATTTT.

The rearrangement joins TRBV5-1 to TRBJ2-1; the D gene is possibly TRBD1 (6 bases). The CDR3 contains 16 residues. Germline CDR1 and CDR2: SGHRS and YFSETQ. With 3 bases removed from V and 6 bases from J, the gap between germline ends came to 19 bases. The CDR3 spells CASSSDLQGTGNEQFF. In DNA, the CDR3 is TGCGCCAGCAGCTCGGACTTACAGGGTACGGGCAATGAGCAGTTCTTC.

This chain links TRBV20-1 with TRBJ1-5, with 7 bases aligning to TRBD1. The J segment lost 4 bases and the V segment lost 3 bases, leaving 9 bases of the junction unmatched. Germline V gene sequence: CDR1 DFQATT, CDR2 SNEGSKA (reference sequence). This CDR3 contains 15 residues. CDR3 region: CSASRQGVMNQPQHF. The DNA of the CDR3 is TGCAGTGCTAGTAGACAGGGTGTTATGAATCAGCCCCAGCATTTT.

This chain links TRBV5-4 with TRBJ1-1; D is undetermined. This CDR3 is 13 amino acids long. Germline V gene data show CDR1 as SGHNT and CDR2 as YYREEE (reference sequence). V dropped 5 bases and J dropped 1 base, with 9 bases sitting between them. For the CDR3, the DNA is TGTGCCAGCAGTAATACATGGAACACTGAAGCTTTCTTT. Its protein is CASSNTWNTEAFF.

This sequence joins TRBV28 and TRBJ1-5; no clear D. In germline, CDR1 is MDHEN, CDR2 SYDVKM. The CDR3 contains 14 residues. V lost 5 bases and J lost 3, with 11 bases in between. CDR3 loop: CASSLTGFNQPQHF. As DNA, the CDR3 is TGTGCCAGCAGTCTTACCGGGTTCAATCAGCCCCAGCATTTT.

This chain uses TRBV29-1 with TRBJ2-1; 8 nucleotides agree with TRBD1. The CDR3 runs 11 residues. Germline V lookup: CDR1 SQVTM, CDR2 ANQGSEA. J was trimmed by 8 bases and V by 6 bases; bases with no gene match: 3. CDR3 sequence reads: CSVDRVDEQFF. In nucleotides, the CDR3 is TGCAGCGTGGACAGGGTAGATGAGCAGTTCTTC.

The chain uses TRBV11-3 and TRBJ2-3; D is possibly TRBD2 (6 bases). Germline V gene sequence: CDR1 SGHNT, CDR2 YENEEA. This CDR3 spans 16 amino acids. Trimming stripped 1 base from V and 1 base from J, with 12 bases between. CDR3 DNA sequence: TGTGCCAGCAGCTTAGGACTAACGGGGGGCACAGATACGCAGTATTTT. It yields the protein CASSLGLTGGTDTQYF.

The J gene is TRBJ1-6, the V gene TRBV6-1; D ambiguous. CDR1 and CDR2 from the germline V gene are MNHNS and SASEGT. V dropped 2 bases and J dropped 10 bases, with 15 bases sitting between them. The CDR3 loop spans 15 amino acids. CDR3 residues: CASSEIRTLYSPLHF. The DNA for the CDR3 is TGTGCCAGCAGTGAAATAAGGACTCTCTACTCACCCCTCCACTTT.

This chain links TRBV15 with TRBJ1-5, with D possibly TRBD1 on 6 matching bases. Germline loops: CDR1 LNHNV, CDR2 YYDKDF (reference sequence). The V end lost 0 bases, the J end lost 2 bases, and 14 bases lay between the germline ends. The length of the CDR3 is 17 residues. The CDR3 loop reads CATSRDLLGARNQPQHF. The CDR3 nucleotides read TGTGCCACCAGCAGAGATCTCTTGGGGGCGCGCAATCAGCCCCAGCATTTT.

The genes are TRBV3-1 (or the pseudogene TRBV3-2) and TRBJ1-5, with D possibly TRBD1 on 5 matching bases. Germline loops: CDR1 LGHDT, CDR2 YNNKEL (reference sequence). V lost 4 bases to trimming and J lost 7 bases, with 17 bases between them. The CDR3 runs to 15 residues. As DNA, the CDR3 is TGTGCCAGCAGCCCCCTCGCGGGGGATCAGCAGCCCCAGCATTTT. As protein: CASSPLAGDQQPQHF.

The chain couples TRBV27 to TRBJ2-7; D not certain. Germline V CDR1 and CDR2: MNHEY, SMNVEV (reference sequence). This CDR3 is built from 13 residues. V lost 5 bases and J lost 6, with 14 bases in between. The CDR3 sequence: CASSVGLTSEQYF. The CDR3 DNA follows: TGTGCCAGCAGTGTGGGCCTTACCTCCGAGCAGTACTTC.

The chain joins TRBV9 to TRBJ2-1; 12 positions match TRBD2. Germline V lookup: CDR1 SGDLS, CDR2 YYNGEE. The junction had 7 bases not matched to a gene; V was cut back by 3 bases and J by 9 bases. The CDR3 has 15 amino acids. DNA of the CDR3: TGTGCCAGCAGCGGGTGGACTAGCGGGGAAGGTGAGCAGTTCTTC. This encodes CASSGWTSGEGEQFF.

This clone was seen a few times. The chain has TRBV9 and TRBJ2-7; tentatively, D is TRBD1 (6 bases). Trimming took 4 bases from V and 2 from J, leaving 16 bases between them. This CDR3 region has 15 residues. The germline CDR1 and CDR2 sequences are SGDLS and YYNGEE. The chain's CDR3 is CASSPGQGQTYEQYF. The CDR3 nucleotides read TGTGCCAGCAGCCCAGGCCAGGGGCAAACCTACGAGCAGTACTTC.

V gene TRBV6-5 combines with J gene TRBJ2-5, with D possibly TRBD1 on 5 matching bases. The germline V gene has CDR1 MNHEY and CDR2 SVGAGI. This CDR3 comprises 15 residues. Trimming removed 0 bases from V and 0 bases from J, with 8 bases in between. DNA for the CDR3: TGTGCCAGCAGTTACTCCCAGGGTTACCAAGAGACCCAGTACTTC. Its protein product is CASSYSQGYQETQYF.

The V and J genes are TRBV5-6 and TRBJ2-7, with 9 bases aligning to TRBD1. The CDR3 totals 15 residues. Trimming took 4 bases from V and 0 from J; bases not matched to a gene: 5. Germline CDR1 SGHDT, CDR2 YYEEEE. CDR3 nucleotide sequence: TGTGCCAGCAGCCGTCAGGGACAGGGCTCCTACGAGCAGTACTTC. Residues: CASSRQGQGSYEQYF.

The chain recombines TRBV7-9 with TRBJ1-1, with D maybe TRBD1 (6 bases). Germline V gene data show CDR1 as SEHNR and CDR2 as FQNEAQ (reference sequence). Trimming took 4 bases from V and 1 from J, leaving 19 bases between them. The CDR3 contains 17 residues. CDR3 in amino acids: CASSSLWTATRNTEAFF. CDR3 coding DNA: TGTGCCAGCAGCTCCCTTTGGACAGCTACGCGGAACACTGAAGCTTTCTTT.

The genes are TRBV6-1 and TRBJ2-7; perhaps TRBD1 as D (6 bases). Deletions cut 3 bases from V and 0 bases from J, with 15 bases between. The CDR3 spans 16 residues. Germline V gives CDR1 MNHNS, CDR2 SASEGT. CDR3 nucleotides: TGTGCCAGCAGTGACTTCAACAGGGAGTTCTCCTACGAGCAGTACTTC. This sequence encodes CASSDFNREFSYEQYF.

This clone was seen only a few times. The chain links TRBV7-2 to TRBJ2-1; 7 bases are shared with TRBD2. Germline CDR1 reads SGHTA; CDR2 reads FQGNSA. CDR3 length: 14 amino acids. V lost 3 bases and J lost 5; bases outside the gene matches: 4. In DNA form, the CDR3 reads TGTGCCAGCAGCTTTAGGACTAGTAACAATGAGCAGTTCTTC. This encodes CASSFRTSNNEQFF.

In this sample, this clone turned up once. At one end the junction does not follow the germline gene, possibly because of a read error. The V call is TRBV6-5, the J call TRBJ1-2, with a possible D match to TRBD1 (6 bases). Looked up from germline, CDR1 is MNHEY and CDR2 is SVGAGI. This CDR3 has 11 amino acids. Here the CDR3 reads CASSYRLDRTF. In DNA form, the CDR3 reads TGTGCCAGCAGTTATCGTCTCGACAGGACATTC.

This chain connects TRBV25-1 to TRBJ2-7, with D uncertain. Per germline, CDR1 MGHDK and CDR2 SYGVNS. The V end lost 5 bases, the J end lost 0 bases, and 5 bases lay between the germline ends. This CDR3 spans 12 amino acids. DNA for the CDR3: TGTGCCAGCAGTCGTAGCTCCTACGAGCAGTACTTC. This encodes CASSRSSYEQYF.

This clone has a handful of counts. This chain connects TRBV30 to TRBJ2-7, with 9 bases that match TRBD1. V shed 3 bases and J 1 base; nucleotides not matched to a gene: 10. The CDR3 runs 16 residues. From germline, CDR1 is GTSNPN and CDR2 SVGIG (reference sequence). CDR3 DNA: TGTGCCTGGAGCGTTTGGGGGACAGGGATTTCCTACGAGCAGTACTTC. This codes for CAWSVWGTGISYEQYF.

The table lists this clone with a few counts. The chain employs TRBV9 and TRBJ1-2; D is perhaps TRBD1 (6 bases). CDR1 and CDR2 from the germline V gene are SGDLS and YYNGEE. V was pared by 4 bases and J by 0 bases, with 13 bases between. The CDR3 runs to 15 residues. The chain's CDR3 is CASSLRTDSNYGYTF. DNA for the CDR3: TGTGCCAGCAGCCTTCGGACAGACTCTAACTATGGCTACACCTTC. The full variable domain, with the rest looked up from reference TRBV9 and TRBJ1-2, is DSGVTQTPKHLITATGQRVTLRCSPRSGDLSVYWYQQSLDQGLQFLIQYYNGEERAKGNILERFSAQQFPDLHSELNLSSLELGDSALYFCASSLRTDSNYGYTFGSGTRLTVV.

The rearrangement joins TRBV5-1 to TRBJ1-2; 9 nucleotides agree with TRBD1. Germline CDR1 reads SGHRS; CDR2 reads YFSETQ. Germline trimming cut 3 bases from V and 5 bases from J; bases unmatched to any gene: 5. The CDR3 totals 14 residues. CDR3 coding DNA: TGCGCCAGCAGCTCCGGACAGGGGAGGTATGGCTACACCTTC. Translation gives CASSSGQGRYGYTF. Full variable domain (remainder filled in from reference TRBV5-1 and TRBJ1-2): KAGVTQTPRYLIKTRGQQVTLSCSPISGHRSVSWYQQTPGQGLQFLFEYFSETQRNKGNFPGRFSGRQFSNSRSEMNVSTLELGDSALYLCASSSGQGRYGYTFGSGTRLTVV.

This chain connects TRBV9 to TRBJ1-1; the match to TRBD1 covers 11 bases. The CDR3 covers 18 residues. V was pared by 3 bases and J by 4 bases, with 14 bases of the junction left unmatched. Germline lookup yields CDR1 SGDLS and CDR2 YYNGEE. For the CDR3, the DNA is TGTGCCAGCAGCGCTAAGCGCCGGACAGGGGGCGAAAGCACTGAAGCTTTCTTT. This gives the protein CASSAKRRTGGESTEAFF.